The 5 T cell receptor beta chains presented below share a single source sample, sequenced in a study of tissue T cells after allogeneic stem cell transplantation. Sequencing was performed with immunoSEQ multiplex PCR; in TCRdb, only in-frame clones are kept and a portion is missing. The table lists approximately 6,700 clones, approximately 50% of them singletons. Time point given: mouse harvest day 7 after allogeneic transplant. Tail vein injection delivered 10^7 T-cell-depleted bone marrow cells and 10^6 splenic CD5+ T cells. The sequenced sample was gut tissue. These receptors were taken from a female BALB/c mouse given C57BL/6 T cells with graft-versus-host disease after an allogeneic hematopoietic cell transplant.

This clone showed up just a few times. Gene names are the mouse ones. The CDR3 end lies 1 residue beyond the end of the read and is filled in from the germline J gene. V usage is TRBV26 and J usage is TRBJ2-7, with TRBD2 matching over 11 bases. Germline V CDR1 and CDR2: KGHPV, FQNQEV (reference sequence). V shed 2 bases, J shed 2 bases, and the junction held 2 bases outside the gene matches. The CDR3 consists of 15 residues. The sequenced part of the CDR3 DNA is TGTGCCAGCAGTCTGGGACTGGGGGGCCCCTATGAACAGTAC. Translating it yields CASSLGLGGPYEQY. In full, the CDR3 is CASSLGLGGPYEQYF.

On this clone itself: Genes and germline are mouse. The CDR3 end falls 1 residue outside the read, so it is completed with the germline J gene. This rearrangement joins TRBV13-1 to TRBJ1-4, with D perhaps TRBD1 (5 bases). The CDR3 is 14 amino acids. Looked up from germline, CDR1 is NSHNY and CDR2 is SYGAGN. V was clipped by 3 bases and J by 6 bases, with 12 bases between them. This chain's CDR3 is CASSVGGGDERLFF. CDR3 DNA, as far as it was read: TGTGCCAGCAGTGTGGGGGGAGGAGACGAAAGATTATTT.

Notes on this clone: The genes are named according to mouse. The read ends 1 residue early relative to the CDR3; the germline J gene fills the gap. This chain uses TRBV26 with TRBJ2-1; no definite D call. In germline, CDR1 is KGHPV, CDR2 FQNQEV (reference sequence). CDR3 length: 14 amino acids. Trimming removed 2 bases at V and 2 bases at J, with 7 bases between. CDR3 DNA, as far as it was read: TGTGCCAGCAGTCTGGAGGGCTACTATGCTGAGCAGTTC. Protein product: CASSLEGYYAEQF. The whole CDR3 sequence reads CASSLEGYYAEQFF.

This clone was seen only a few times. Mouse germline and gene names are used. Read coverage stops 1 residue before the CDR3 terminus; the germline J gene supplies the remainder. The chain employs TRBV26 and TRBJ1-4; D remains ambiguous. This CDR3 spans 15 amino acids. CDR1 and CDR2 (germline): KGHPV, FQNQEV (reference sequence). V lost 1 base to trimming and J lost 0 bases, with 6 bases between them. CDR3 amino acids: CASSLWPVSNERLFF. The sequenced part of the CDR3 DNA is TGTGCCAGCAGTCTGTGGCCAGTTTCCAACGAAAGATTATTT.

Comment on this clone: Germline and genes here are mouse. The read comes to an end 1 residue before the CDR3 does, leaving the germline J gene to fill in the end. J is TRBJ1-4 and V is TRBV16, with D possibly being TRBD1 (6 bases). The CDR3 covers 15 residues. Per germline, CDR1 SGHSA and CDR2 FRNQAP. V lost 0 bases to trimming and J lost 1 base, with 6 bases between them. The sequenced part of the CDR3 DNA is TGTGCAAGCAGCTTAGAAGGGGGTTCCAACGAAAGATTATTT. This codes for CASSLEGGSNERLF. The CDR3 as a whole reads CASSLEGGSNERLFF.